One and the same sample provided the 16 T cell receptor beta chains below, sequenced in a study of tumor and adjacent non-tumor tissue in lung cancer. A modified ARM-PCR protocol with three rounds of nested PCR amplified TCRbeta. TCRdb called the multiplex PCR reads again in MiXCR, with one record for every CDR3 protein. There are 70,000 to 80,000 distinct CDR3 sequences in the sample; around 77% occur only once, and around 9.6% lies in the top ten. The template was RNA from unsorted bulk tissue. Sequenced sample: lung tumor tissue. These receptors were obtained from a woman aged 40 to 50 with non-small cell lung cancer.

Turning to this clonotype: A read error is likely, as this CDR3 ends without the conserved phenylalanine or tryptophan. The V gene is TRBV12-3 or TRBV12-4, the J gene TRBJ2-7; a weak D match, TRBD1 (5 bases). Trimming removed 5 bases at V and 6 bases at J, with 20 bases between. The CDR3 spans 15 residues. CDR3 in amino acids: CASSRDRSHSSEQYL. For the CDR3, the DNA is TGTGCCAGCAGTCGTGACAGAAGCCATAGCTCCGAGCAGTACTTG.

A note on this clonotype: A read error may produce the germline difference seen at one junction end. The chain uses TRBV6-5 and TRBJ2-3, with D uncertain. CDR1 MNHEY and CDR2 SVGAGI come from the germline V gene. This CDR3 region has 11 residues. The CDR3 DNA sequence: TGTTCCAGTTCAACGGTAGATACGCAGTATTTT. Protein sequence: CSSSTVDTQYF.

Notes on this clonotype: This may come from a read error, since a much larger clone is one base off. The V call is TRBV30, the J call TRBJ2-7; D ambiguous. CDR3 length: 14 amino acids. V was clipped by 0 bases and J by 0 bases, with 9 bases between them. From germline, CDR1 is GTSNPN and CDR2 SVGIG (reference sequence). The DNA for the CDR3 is TGTGCCTGGAGTGTTGACGGTAACTCCTACGAGCAGTACTTC. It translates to CAWSVDGNSYEQYF. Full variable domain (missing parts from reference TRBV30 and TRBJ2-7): SQTIHQWPATLVQPVGSPLSLECTVEGTSNPNLYWYRQAAGRGLQLLFYSVGIGQISSEVPQNLSASRPQDRQFILSSKKLLLSDSGFYLCAWSVDGNSYEQYFGPGTRLTVT.

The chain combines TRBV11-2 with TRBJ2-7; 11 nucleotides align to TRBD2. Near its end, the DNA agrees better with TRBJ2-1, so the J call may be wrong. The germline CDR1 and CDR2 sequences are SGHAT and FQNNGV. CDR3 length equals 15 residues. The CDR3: CASSHHGTSGYEQFF. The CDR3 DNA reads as TGTGCCAGCAGCCATCACGGGACTAGCGGATACGAGCAGTTCTTC.

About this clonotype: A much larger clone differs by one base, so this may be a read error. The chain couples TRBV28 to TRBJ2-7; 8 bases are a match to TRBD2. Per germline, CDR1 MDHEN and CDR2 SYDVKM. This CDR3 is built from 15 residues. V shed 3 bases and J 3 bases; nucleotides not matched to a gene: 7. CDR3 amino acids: CASSFGTRPVYEQYF. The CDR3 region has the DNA TGTGCCAGCAGTTTCGGGACTAGACCAGTCTACGAGCAGTACTTC.

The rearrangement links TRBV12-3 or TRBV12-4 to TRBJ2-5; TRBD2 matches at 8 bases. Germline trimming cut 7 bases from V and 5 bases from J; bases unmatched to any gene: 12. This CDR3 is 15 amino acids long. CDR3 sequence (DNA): TGTGCCAGCAAGTCTTCGCGGGGGGACCTGGAGACCCAGTACTTC. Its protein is CASKSSRGDLETQYF.

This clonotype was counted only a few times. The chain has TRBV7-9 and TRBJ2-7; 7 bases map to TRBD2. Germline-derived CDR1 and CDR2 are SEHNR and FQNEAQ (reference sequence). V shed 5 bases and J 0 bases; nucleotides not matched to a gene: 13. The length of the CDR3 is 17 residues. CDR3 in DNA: TGTGCCAGCAGCCCCCCTTTCGGCGGGGGAAGCTCCTACGAGCAGTACTTC. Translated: CASSPPFGGGSSYEQYF. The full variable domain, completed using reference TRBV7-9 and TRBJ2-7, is DTGVSQNPRHKITKRGQNVTFRCDPISEHNRLYWYRQTLGQGPEFLTYFQNEAQLEKSRLLSDRFSAERPKGSFSTLEIQRTEQGDSAMYLCASSPPFGGGSSYEQYFGPGTRLTVT.

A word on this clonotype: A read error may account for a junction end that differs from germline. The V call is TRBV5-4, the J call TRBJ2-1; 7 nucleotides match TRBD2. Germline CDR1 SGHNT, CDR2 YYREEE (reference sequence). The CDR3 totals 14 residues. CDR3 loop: CASQGGSSYDEQFF. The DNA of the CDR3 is TGTGCCAGTCAAGGCGGGAGCTCATACGATGAACAGTTCTTC.

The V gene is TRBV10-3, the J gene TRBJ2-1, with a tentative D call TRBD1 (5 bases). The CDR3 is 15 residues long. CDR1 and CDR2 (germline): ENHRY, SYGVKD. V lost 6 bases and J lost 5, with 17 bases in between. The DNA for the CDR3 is TGTGCCATCAGCGGGTTACAGGTGGCTGACAATGAGCAGTTCTTC. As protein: CAISGLQVADNEQFF.

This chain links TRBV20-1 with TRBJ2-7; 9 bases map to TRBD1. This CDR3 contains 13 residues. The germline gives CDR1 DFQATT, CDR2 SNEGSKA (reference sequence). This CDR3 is CNTGRDRDYEQYF. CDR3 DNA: TGCAATACTGGACGGGACAGGGACTACGAGCAGTACTTC.

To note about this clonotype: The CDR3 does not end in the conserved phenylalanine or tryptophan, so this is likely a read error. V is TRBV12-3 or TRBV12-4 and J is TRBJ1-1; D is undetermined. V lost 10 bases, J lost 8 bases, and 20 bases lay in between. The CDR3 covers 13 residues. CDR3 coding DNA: TGTGCCACCCAGTCGAACATAGCCACCGAAGCTTTCATT. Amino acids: CATQSNIATEAFI.

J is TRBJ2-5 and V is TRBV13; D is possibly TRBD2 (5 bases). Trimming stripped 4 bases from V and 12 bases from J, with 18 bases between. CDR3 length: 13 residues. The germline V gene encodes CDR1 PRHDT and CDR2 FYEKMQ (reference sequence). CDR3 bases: TGTGCCAGCAGCTGGACTCGGCAGGCGGCCAAGTACTTC. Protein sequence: CASSWTRQAAKYF.

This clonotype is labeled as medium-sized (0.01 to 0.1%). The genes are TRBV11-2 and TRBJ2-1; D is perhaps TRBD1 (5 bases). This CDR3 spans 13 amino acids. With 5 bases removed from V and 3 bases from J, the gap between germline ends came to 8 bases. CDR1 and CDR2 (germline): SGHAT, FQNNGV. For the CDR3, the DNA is TGTGCCAGCAGCAGAGACAGCTACAATGAGCAGTTCTTC. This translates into CASSRDSYNEQFF.

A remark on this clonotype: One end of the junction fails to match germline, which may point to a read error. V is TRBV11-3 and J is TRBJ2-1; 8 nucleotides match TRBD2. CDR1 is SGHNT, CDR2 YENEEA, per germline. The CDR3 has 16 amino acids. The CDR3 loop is CASSSEGTSGSNEQFF. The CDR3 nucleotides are TGTGCGAGCAGCTCGGAGGGGACTAGTGGGAGCAATGAGCAGTTCTTC.

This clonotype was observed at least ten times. CDR3: CASSWEGHGDYGYTF. CDR3 in DNA: TGTGCCAGCAGTTGGGAGGGACACGGAGACTATGGCTACACCTTC. The chain has TRBV28 and TRBJ1-2; perhaps TRBD1 as D (6 bases). The V gene lost 4 bases and the J gene lost 3 bases, with 15 bases spanning the gap. The CDR3 is 15 amino acids. Germline V gene lookup returns CDR1 MDHEN and CDR2 SYDVKM.

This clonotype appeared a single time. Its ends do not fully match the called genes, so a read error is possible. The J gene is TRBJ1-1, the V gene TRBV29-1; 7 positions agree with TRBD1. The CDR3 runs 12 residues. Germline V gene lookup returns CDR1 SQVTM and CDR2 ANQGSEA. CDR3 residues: CSVLQGTSEAFF. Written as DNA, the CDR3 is TGCAGCGTTCTACAGGGGACCAGTGAAGCTTTCTTC.